Sequencing of this TCR beta chain was carried out in a study of patients and donors after allogeneic stem cell transplantation. V was shortened by 3 bases and J by 0 bases, with 12 bases between the two germline ends. The CDR3 sequence is 15 residues long. Germline loops: CDR1 DFQATT, CDR2 SNEGSKA (reference sequence). TCRdb analysed the RT-PCR reads with MiXCR anew, one entry per CDR3 protein. The sample records about 960,000 distinct CDR3 sequences, 18% being singletons. This rearrangement joins TRBV20-1 to TRBJ1-5; no firm D call. The source of this sequence is a human donor who was either an allogeneic HSCT recipient or a stem cell or donor lymphocyte infusion donor (not recorded which). It is not recorded whose cells these are; they may come from a transplant donor. What was sequenced was blood, either unsorted or a sorted T cell fraction (not recorded which). The CDR3 nucleotides read TGCAGTGCTAGTGTTAGGGCCTTTAGCAATCAGCCCCAGCATTTT. Its protein product is CSASVRAFSNQPQHF.